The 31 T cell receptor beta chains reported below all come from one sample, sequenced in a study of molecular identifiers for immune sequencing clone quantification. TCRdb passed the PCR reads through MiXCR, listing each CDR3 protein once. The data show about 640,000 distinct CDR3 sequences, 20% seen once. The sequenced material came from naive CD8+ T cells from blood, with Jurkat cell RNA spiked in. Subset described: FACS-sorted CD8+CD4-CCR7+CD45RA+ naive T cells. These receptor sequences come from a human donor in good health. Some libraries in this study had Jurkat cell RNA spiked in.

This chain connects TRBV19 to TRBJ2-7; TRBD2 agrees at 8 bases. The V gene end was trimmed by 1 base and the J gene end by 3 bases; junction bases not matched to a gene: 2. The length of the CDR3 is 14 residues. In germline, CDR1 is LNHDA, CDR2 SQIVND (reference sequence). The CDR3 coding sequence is TGTGCCAGTAGTATAGTTGCGGGGGGCTACGAGCAGTACTTC. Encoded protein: CASSIVAGGYEQYF.

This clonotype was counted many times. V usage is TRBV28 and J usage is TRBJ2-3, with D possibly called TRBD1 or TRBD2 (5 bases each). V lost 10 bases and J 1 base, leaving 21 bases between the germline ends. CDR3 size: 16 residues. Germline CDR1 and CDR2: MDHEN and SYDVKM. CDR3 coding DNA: TGTGCCACCGAAGCTTTGGGGCTAGCCGGCACAGATACGCAGTATTTT. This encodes CATEALGLAGTDTQYF. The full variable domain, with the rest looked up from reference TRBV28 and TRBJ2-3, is DVKVTQSSRYLVKRTGEKVFLECVQDMDHENMFWYRQDPGLGLRLIYFSYDVKMKEKGDIPEGYSVSREKKERFSLILESASTNQTSMYLCATEALGLAGTDTQYFGPGTRLTVL.

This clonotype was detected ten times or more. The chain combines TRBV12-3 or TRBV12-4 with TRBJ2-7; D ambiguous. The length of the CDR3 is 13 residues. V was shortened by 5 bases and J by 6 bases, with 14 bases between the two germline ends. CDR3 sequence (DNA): TGTGCCAGCAGTAGCCTTAGATTGGGCGAGCAGTACTTC. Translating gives CASSSLRLGEQYF.

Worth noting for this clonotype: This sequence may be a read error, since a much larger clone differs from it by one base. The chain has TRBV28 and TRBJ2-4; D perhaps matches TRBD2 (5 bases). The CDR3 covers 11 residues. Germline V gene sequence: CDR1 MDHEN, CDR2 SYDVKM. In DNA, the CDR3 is TGTGCCGGCAGCGGCGGAAACATTCAGTACTTC. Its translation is CAGSGGNIQYF.

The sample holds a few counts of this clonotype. Here the CDR3 DNA reads TGTGCCAGCAGTAAGCCCCGGGACAGGGGGCGCACCGGGGAGCTGTTTTTT. The encoded protein is CASSKPRDRGRTGELFF. The rearrangement joins TRBV6-2 or TRBV6-3 to TRBJ2-2, with 12 bases lining up with TRBD1. Germline CDR1 reads MNHEY; CDR2 reads SVGEGT. CDR3 length equals 17 residues. Trimming took 5 bases from V and 4 from J; bases not matched to a gene: 8.

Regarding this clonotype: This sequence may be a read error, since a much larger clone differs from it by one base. CDR3 DNA: TGTGCCAGCACCTGGGAGGCAGAAAATGAAAAACTGTCTTTT. Protein: CASTWEAENEKLSF. The chain uses TRBV28 and TRBJ1-4; D call uncertain. Germline-derived CDR1 and CDR2 are MDHEN and SYDVKM. The CDR3 length is 14 residues.

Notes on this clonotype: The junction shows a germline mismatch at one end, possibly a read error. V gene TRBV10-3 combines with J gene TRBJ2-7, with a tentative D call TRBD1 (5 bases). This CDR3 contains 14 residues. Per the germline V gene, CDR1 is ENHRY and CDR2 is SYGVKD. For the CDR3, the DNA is TGTGCCGTCAGTGAACCGGACAACTCCTACGAGCAGTACTTC. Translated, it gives CAVSEPDNSYEQYF.

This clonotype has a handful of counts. The CDR3 loop reads CASTSGTDTQYF. The CDR3 nucleotides are TGTGCCAGCACTAGCGGCACAGATACGCAGTATTTT. This chain uses TRBV12-3 or TRBV12-4 with TRBJ2-3, with a weak D call TRBD2 (6 bases). V lost 7 bases and J lost 1, with 6 bases in between. The CDR3 has 12 residues.

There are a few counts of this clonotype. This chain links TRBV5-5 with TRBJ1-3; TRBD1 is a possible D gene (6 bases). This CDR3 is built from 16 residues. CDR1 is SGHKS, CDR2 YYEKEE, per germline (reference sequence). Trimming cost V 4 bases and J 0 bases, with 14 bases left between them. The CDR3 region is CASSRGQLDSGNTIYF. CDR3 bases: TGTGCCAGCAGCCGTGGACAGTTGGACTCTGGAAACACCATATATTTT.

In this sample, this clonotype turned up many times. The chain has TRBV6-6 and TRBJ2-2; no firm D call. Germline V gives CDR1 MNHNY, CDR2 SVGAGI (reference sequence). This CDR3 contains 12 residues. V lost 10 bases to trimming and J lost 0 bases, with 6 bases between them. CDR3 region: CANGPNTGELFF. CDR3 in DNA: TGTGCCAATGGGCCGAACACCGGGGAGCTGTTTTTT.

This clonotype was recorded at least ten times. As DNA, the CDR3 is TGTGCCAGCAGATCAACCCCGGGACTTGGGCAGAATGAGCAGTTCTTC. This translates into CASRSTPGLGQNEQFF. The V call is TRBV7-2, the J call TRBJ2-1; weak D call: TRBD2 (6 bases). The CDR3 covers 16 residues. Germline V gene data show CDR1 as SGHTA and CDR2 as FQGNSA. V lost 6 bases, J lost 7 bases, and 22 bases lay in between. The full variable domain, in which reference TRBV7-2 and TRBJ2-1 provide the parts outside the CDR3, is GAGVSQSPSNKVTEKGKDVELRCDPISGHTALYWYRQSLGQGLEFLIYFQGNSAPDKSGLPSDRFSAERTGGSVSTLTIQRTQQEDSAVYLCASRSTPGLGQNEQFFGPGTRLTVL.

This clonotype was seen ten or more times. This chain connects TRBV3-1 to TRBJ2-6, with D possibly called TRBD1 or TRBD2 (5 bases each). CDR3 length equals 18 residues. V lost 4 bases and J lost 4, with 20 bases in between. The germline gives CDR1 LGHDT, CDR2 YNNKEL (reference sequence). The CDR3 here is CASSPQTLRERGANVLTF. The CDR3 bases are TGTGCCAGCAGCCCTCAGACTCTCAGGGAGAGAGGGGCCAACGTCCTGACTTTC.

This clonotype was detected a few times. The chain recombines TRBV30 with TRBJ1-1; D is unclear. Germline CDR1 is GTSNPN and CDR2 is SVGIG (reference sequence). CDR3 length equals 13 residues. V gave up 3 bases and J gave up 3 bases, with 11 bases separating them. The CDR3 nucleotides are TGTGCCTGGAGCCCTGAGGCGGACACTGAAGCTTTCTTT. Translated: CAWSPEADTEAFF.

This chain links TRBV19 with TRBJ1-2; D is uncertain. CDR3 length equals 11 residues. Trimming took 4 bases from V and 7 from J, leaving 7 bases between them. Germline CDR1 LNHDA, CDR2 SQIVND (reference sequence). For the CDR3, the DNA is TGTGCCAGTAGTACCCCAGGTGGCTACACCTTC. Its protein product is CASSTPGGYTF. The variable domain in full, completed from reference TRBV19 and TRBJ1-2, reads DGGITQSPKYLFRKEGQNVTLSCEQNLNHDAMYWYRQDPGQGLRLIYYSQIVNDFQKGDIAEGYSVSREKKESFPLTVTSAQKNPTAFYLCASSTPGGYTFGSGTRLTVV.

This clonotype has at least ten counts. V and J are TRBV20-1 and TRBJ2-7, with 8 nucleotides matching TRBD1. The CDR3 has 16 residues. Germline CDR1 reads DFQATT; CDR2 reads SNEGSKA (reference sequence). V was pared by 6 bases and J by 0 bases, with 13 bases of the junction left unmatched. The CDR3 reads CSADGQGVGSSYEQYF. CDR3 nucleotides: TGCAGTGCGGATGGACAGGGAGTTGGGAGCTCCTACGAGCAGTACTTC.

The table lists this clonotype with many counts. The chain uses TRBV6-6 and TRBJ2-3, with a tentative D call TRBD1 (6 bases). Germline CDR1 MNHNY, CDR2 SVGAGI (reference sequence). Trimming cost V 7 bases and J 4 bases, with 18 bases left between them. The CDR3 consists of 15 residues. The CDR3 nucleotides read TGTGCCAGCACCTTAATGAATACAGGGCCAGATACGCAGTATTTT. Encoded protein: CASTLMNTGPDTQYF.

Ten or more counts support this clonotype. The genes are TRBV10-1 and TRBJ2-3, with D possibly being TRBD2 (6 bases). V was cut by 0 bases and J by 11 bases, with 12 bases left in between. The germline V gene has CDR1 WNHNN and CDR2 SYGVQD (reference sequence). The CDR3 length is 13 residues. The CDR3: CASSESGLPGQYF. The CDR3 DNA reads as TGCGCCAGCAGTGAGTCGGGACTCCCGGGGCAGTATTTT.

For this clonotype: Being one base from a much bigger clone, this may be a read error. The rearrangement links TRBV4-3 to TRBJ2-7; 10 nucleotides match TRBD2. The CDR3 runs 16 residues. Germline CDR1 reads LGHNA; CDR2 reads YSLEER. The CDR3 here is CAGSHHSGGLYYEQYF. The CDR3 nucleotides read TGCGCCGGCAGCCACCATAGCGGGGGGCTCTACTACGAGCAGTACTTC.

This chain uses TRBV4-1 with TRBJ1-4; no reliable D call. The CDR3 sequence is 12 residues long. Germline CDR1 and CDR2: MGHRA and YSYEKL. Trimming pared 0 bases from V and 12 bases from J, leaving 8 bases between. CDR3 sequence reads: CASSQDSSQLFF. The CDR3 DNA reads TGCGCCAGCAGCCAAGACTCATCCCAACTGTTTTTT.

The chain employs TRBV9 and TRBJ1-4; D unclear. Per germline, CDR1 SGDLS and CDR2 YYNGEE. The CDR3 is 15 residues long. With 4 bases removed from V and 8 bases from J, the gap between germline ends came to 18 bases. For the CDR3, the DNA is TGTGCCAGCAGCCAATCGTCGAGATTTGGGGAAAAACTGTTTTTT. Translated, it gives CASSQSSRFGEKLFF.

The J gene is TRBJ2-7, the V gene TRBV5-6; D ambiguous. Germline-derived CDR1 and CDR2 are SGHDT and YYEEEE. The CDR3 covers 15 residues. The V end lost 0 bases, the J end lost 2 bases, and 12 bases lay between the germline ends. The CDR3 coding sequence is TGTGCCAGCAGCTTGGACTTAGACACTGCCTACGAGCAGTACTTC. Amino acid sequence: CASSLDLDTAYEQYF. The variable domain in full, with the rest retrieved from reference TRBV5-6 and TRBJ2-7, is DAGVTQSPTHLIKTRGQQVTLRCSPKSGHDTVSWYQQALGQGPQFIFQYYEEEERQRGNFPDRFSGHQFPNYSSELNVNALLLGDSALYLCASSLDLDTAYEQYFGPGTRLTVT.

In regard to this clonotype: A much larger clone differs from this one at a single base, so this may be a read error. CDR3 protein: CSARDRQGAYEQCF. In DNA form, the CDR3 reads TGCAGTGCTAGAGATCGACAGGGGGCCTACGAGCAGTGCTTC. J is TRBJ2-7 and V is TRBV20-1, with 10 nucleotides matching TRBD1. The CDR3 is 14 residues long. In germline, CDR1 is DFQATT, CDR2 SNEGSKA (reference sequence).

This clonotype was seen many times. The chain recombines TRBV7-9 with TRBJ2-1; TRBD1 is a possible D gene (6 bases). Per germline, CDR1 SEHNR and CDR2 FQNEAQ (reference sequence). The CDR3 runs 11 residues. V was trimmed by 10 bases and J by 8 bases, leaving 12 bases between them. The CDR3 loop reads CATSGADEQFF. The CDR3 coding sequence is TGTGCCACCTCAGGGGCCGATGAGCAGTTCTTC.

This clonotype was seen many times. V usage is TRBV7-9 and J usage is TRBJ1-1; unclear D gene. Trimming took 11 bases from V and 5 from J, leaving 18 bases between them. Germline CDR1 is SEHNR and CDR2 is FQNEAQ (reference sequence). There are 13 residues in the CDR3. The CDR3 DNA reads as TGTGCCGCCCCGGTGCCGGGTGGGACTGAAGCTTTCTTT. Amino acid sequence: CAAPVPGGTEAFF.

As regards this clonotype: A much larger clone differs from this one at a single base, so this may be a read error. CDR3 amino acids: CASSTTGSQSQHF. The CDR3, as DNA: TGTGCCAGCAGCACGACAGGCAGTCAGTCCCAGCATTTT. The chain recombines TRBV12-3 or TRBV12-4 with TRBJ1-5, with TRBD1 as a possible D gene (6 bases). This CDR3 has 13 residues.

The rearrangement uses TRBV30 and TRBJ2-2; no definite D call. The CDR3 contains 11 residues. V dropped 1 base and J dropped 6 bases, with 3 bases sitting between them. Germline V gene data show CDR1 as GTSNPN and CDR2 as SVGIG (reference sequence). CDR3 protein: CAWSGAGELFF. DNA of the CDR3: TGTGCCTGGAGTGGTGCCGGGGAGCTGTTTTTT.

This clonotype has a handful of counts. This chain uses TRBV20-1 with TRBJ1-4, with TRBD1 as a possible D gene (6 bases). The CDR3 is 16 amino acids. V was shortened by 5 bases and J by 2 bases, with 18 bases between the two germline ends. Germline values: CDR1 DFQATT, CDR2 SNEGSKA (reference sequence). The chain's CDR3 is CSAHDGLQGTNEKLFF. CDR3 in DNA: TGCAGTGCTCATGACGGACTCCAGGGGACTAATGAAAAACTGTTTTTT.

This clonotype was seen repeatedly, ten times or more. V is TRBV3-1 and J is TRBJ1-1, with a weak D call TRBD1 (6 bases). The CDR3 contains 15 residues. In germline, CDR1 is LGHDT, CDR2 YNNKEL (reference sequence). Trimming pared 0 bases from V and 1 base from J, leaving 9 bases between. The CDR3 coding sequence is TGTGCCAGCAGCCAAGATGGGGGGCCGAACACTGAAGCTTTCTTT. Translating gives CASSQDGGPNTEAFF.

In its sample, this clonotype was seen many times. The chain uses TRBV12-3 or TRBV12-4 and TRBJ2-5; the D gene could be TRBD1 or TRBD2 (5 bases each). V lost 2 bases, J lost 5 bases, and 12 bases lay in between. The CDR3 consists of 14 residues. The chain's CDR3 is CASSLPGTPETQYF. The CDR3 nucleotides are TGTGCCAGCAGTTTACCGGGGACGCCTGAGACCCAGTACTTC.

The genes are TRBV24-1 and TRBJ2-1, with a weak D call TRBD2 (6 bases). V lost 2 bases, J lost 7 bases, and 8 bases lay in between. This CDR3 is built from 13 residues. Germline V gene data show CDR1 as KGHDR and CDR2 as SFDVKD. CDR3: CATSDSTSNEQFF. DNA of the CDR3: TGTGCCACCAGTGATTCGACTAGTAATGAGCAGTTCTTC.

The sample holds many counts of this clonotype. CDR3 nucleotide sequence: TGTGCCAGCAACCACAGGGACCATTACATGAACACTGAAGCTTTCTTT. Protein product: CASNHRDHYMNTEAFF. V is TRBV7-9 and J is TRBJ1-1, with D perhaps matching TRBD1 (6 bases). The CDR3 is 16 amino acids. Trimming cost V 7 bases and J 0 bases, with 18 bases left between them. Germline lookup yields CDR1 SEHNR and CDR2 FQNEAQ (reference sequence).